The source of this T cell receptor (beta chain) is a study of blood T cell repertoires in COVID-19. The germline V gene has CDR1 SGHKS and CDR2 YYEKEE (reference sequence). After removal of 4 bases from V and 3 bases from J, the junction contained 6 bases not matched to a gene. This CDR3 has 15 amino acids. Methods used by the authors: Using reference gene primer amplification, nucleated cell counts were estimated. This table comes from immunoSEQ multiplex PCR, and its TCRdb copy is limited to in-frame clones, with some not included. V, J and clone size are those of that table, while D and trimming were read from the DNA. The data contain around 170,000 clones, 75% to 90% of them singletons.

This TCR was sampled from a woman aged 70-85 years with COVID-19, enrolled during active disease. The chain recombines TRBV5-5 with TRBJ1-4, with 7 nucleotides matching TRBD1. The sample consisted of peripheral blood. The CDR3: CASSPQGLANEKLFF. CDR3 bases: TGTGCCAGCAGCCCACAGGGGCTGGCTAATGAAAAACTGTTTTTT.